Detailed here is one TCR beta chain. As handled by the study authors: For nucleated cells, counts were estimated from reference gene primer amplification. Produced via immunoSEQ multiplex PCR; TCRdb's table is partial and in-frame only. The DNA gave D and trimming, while V, J and clone size come from that table. The sample lists some 130,000 clones; roughly 90% were seen once. During active infection, Seattle patients enrolled and were then monitored through disease. The sample comes from a study of blood T cell repertoires in COVID-19. As for the study in general: Acute and convalescent COVID-19 specimens originated in the United States, Italy and Spain. T cells, B-cell-depleted T cells, or PBMCs provided the cDNA or gDNA that served as material.

CDR3 length: 14 residues. J gave up 4 bases and V 5 bases, and 6 bases lay outside the gene matches. Germline V gene sequence: CDR1 SGHNT, CDR2 YYREEE (reference sequence). The sample was peripheral blood. The TCR originated in a man aged 55 to 70 with COVID-19, enrolled during active disease. The chain links TRBV5-4 to TRBJ2-4; 7 nucleotides match TRBD1. CDR3 residues: CASSSGTAKNIQYF. The CDR3 DNA follows: TGTGCCAGCAGTTCCGGGACAGCTAAAAACATTCAGTACTTC.